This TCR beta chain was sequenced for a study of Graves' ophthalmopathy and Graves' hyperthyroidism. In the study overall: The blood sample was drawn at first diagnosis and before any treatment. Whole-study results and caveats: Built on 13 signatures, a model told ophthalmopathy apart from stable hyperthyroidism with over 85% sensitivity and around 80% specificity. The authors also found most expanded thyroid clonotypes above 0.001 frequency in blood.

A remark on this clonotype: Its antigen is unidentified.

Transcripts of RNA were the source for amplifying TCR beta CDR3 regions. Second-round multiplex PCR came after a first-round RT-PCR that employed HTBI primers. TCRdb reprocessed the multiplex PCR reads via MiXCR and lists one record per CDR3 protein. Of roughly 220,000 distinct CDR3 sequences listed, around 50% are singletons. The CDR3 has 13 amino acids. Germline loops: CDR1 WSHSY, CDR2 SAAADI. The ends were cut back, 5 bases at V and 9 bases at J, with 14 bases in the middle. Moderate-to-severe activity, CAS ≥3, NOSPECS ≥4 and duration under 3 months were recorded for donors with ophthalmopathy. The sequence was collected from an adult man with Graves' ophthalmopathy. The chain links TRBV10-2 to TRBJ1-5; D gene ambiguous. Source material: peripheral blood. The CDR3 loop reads CASSSDGRRPQHF. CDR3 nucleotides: TGCGCCAGCAGTTCAGACGGGAGGAGGCCCCAGCATTTT.